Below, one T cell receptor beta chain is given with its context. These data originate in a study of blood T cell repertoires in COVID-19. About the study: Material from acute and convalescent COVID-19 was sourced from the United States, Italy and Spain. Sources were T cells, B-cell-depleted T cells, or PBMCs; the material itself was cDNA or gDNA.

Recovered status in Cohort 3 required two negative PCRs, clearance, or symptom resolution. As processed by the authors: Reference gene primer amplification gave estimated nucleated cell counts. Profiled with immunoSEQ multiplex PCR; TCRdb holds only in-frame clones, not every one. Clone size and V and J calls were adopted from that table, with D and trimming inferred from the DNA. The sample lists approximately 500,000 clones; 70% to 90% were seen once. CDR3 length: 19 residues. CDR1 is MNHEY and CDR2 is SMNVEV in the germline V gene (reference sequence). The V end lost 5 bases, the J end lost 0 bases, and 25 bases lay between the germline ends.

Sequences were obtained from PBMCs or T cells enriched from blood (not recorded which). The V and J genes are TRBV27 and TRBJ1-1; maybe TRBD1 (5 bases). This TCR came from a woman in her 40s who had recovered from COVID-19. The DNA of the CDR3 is TGTGCCAGCAGTGCATCATCTTGGGCAGGGTCTACGATGAACACTGAAGCTTTCTTT. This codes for CASSASSWAGSTMNTEAFF.